The source of this TCR beta chain is a study of blood T cell repertoires in COVID-19. About the study: From T cells, B-cell-depleted T cells, or PBMCs came the material, which was cDNA or gDNA.

In the source study's methods: Using reference gene primer amplification, nucleated cell counts were estimated. Clones were read by immunoSEQ multiplex PCR, and TCRdb kept only the in-frame ones, dropping some. For V, J and clone size, that table is used; D and trimming come from the DNA. The sample includes 60,000 to 70,000 clones, approximately 86% of them seen just once. This CDR3 has 14 amino acids. V was pared by 5 bases and J by 5 bases, with 14 bases between. The germline gives CDR1 KGHDR, CDR2 SFDVKD. Sequenced material: peripheral blood. The sequence was obtained from a woman aged 55-70 years with acute or convalescent COVID-19. The chain employs TRBV24-1 and TRBJ1-2, with D maybe TRBD1 (5 bases). The DNA for the CDR3 is TGTGCCACCAGTGCTCCAGGGCTATCATATGGCTACACCTTC. This encodes CATSAPGLSYGYTF.